This T cell receptor (beta chain) was obtained from a study of OX40 agonist ivuxolimab in advanced cancers. Looking at the study overall: Ivuxolimab was an agonistic, fully human IgG2 monoclonal antibody directed against OX40 (CD134), a costimulatory receptor. The monotherapy dose-escalation portion (N ≈ 52 patients) of the phase I ivuxolimab trial is reported in the paper. Of the roughly 53 patients in dose escalation, about 20 had hepatocellular carcinoma, around 15 had melanoma, 9 had renal cell carcinoma and 9 had head and neck cancer. Three dose-escalation patients achieved partial responses, one with hepatocellular carcinoma and two with cutaneous melanoma. Intravenous ivuxolimab was administered to patients every 2 weeks at six dose levels: 0.01, 0.1, 0.3, 1.5, 3 and 10 mg/kg. The purpose of peripheral TCRbeta sequencing was to test whether ivuxolimab changed TCR sequence diversity and led to clonal T-cell expansion. The dose-escalation cohort was about 83% male with a mean age of about 65 years, ranging from roughly 20 to 80. Patients were allowed to have had prior anti-PD-1, anti-PD-L1 or anti-CTLA-4 therapy, and approximately 40% of the dose-escalation patients had been treated with checkpoint inhibitors. Findings and caveats that apply to the study as a whole: Which antigens the clonally expanded peripheral T cells were specific for was not determined. After ivuxolimab, expanded clones were on average more numerous among CD8+ T cells than among CD4+ T cells. In partial responders in the 0.1-3.0 mg/kg groups, normalized peripheral clonal expansion was found to be among the lowest, especially among CD8+ T cells. At doses from 0.1 to 3.0 mg/kg, clonal expansion was seen in both CD4+ and CD8+ blood T cells between baseline and week 6. Low levels of normalized T-cell clonal expansion were also seen in some patients who did not respond.

Patients with autoimmune disease history or receiving systemic immunosuppression were excluded from the trial. Peripheral blood for TCR sequencing was collected from all dose cohorts at baseline, on cycle 4 day 1, and on cycle 7 day 1. Samples were obtained from an open-label, multicenter, first-in-human phase I dose-escalation trial of ivuxolimab. Adults with locally advanced or metastatic head and neck squamous cell, hepatocellular, melanoma or renal cell carcinoma were enrolled in the trial. CD4+ and CD8+ T cells were sorted separately from peripheral blood before TCR sequencing. To sequence the TCRbeta CDR3 region, genomic DNA was isolated from the sorted cells. The immunoSEQ Assay was used to sequence the TCRbeta CDR3 regions. Here the immuneACCESS table is served through TCRdb, limited to in-frame sequences with V and J called. Missing clones are a known gap in these copies; in checked studies unresolved V genes cover under half, and the rest lacks a known reason. This sample has fewer than 120,000 clones in its table, and approximately 89% of those were observed once. 0.27% of the sample is in the top ten clones.

As for this clone: Its cognate antigen has yet to be identified. Per-base qualities were not stored, and no clone one base away is much larger.

The CDR3 sequence holds 13 residues, the cysteine and phenylalanine included. Only the CDR3 part of the read is kept: 39 bases, read in frame from the first base. Germline trimming: 8 bases from V, 4 bases from J; junction bases outside gene matches: 5. The germline V gene encodes CDR1 ENHRY and CDR2 SYGVKD. The chain uses TRBV10-3 and TRBJ2-1, and 7 junctional nucleotides match TRBD2. This receptor was obtained from an adult with an advanced solid tumor such as melanoma, head and neck, liver or kidney cancer. The material sequenced was CD4+ or CD8+ T cells sorted from blood, taken in a trial of the OX40 agonist ivuxolimab. The bases are TGTGCCATCTCTAGCGGCCTATACAATGAGCAGTTCTTC. It encodes CAISSGLYNEQFF.